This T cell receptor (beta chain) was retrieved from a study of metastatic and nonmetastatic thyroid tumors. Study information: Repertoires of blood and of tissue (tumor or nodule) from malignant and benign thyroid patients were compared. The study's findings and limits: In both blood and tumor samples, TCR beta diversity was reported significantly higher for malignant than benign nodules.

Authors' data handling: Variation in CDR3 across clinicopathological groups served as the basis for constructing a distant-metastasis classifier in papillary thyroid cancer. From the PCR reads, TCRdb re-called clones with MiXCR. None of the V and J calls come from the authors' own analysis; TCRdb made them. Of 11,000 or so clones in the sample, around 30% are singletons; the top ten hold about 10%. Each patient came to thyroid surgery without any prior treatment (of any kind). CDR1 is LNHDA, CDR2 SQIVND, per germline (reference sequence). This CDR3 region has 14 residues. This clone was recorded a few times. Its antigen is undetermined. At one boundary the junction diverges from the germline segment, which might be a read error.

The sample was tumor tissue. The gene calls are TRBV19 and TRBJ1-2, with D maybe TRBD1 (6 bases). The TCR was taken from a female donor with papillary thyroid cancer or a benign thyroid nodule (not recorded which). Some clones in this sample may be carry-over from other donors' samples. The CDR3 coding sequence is TGTGCCATTAGTGCGACAGGTAGTAACTATGGCTACACCTTC. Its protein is CAISATGSNYGYTF. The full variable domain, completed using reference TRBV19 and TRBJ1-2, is DGGITQSPKYLFRKEGQNVTLSCEQNLNHDAMYWYRQDPGQGLRLIYYSQIVNDFQKGDIAEGYSVSREKKESFPLTVTSAQKNPTAFYLCAISATGSNYGYTFGSGTRLTVV.